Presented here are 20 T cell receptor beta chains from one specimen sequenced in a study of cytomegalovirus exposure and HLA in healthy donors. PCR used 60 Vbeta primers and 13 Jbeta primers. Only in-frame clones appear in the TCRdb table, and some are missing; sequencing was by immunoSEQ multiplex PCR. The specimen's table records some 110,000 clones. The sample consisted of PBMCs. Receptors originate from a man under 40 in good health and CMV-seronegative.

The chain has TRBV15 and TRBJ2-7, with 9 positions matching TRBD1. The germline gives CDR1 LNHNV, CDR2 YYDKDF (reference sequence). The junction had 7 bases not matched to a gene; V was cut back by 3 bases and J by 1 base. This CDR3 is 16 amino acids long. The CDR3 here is CATSRGTGQGSYEQYF. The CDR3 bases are TGTGCCACCAGCAGGGGAACGGGACAGGGTTCCTACGAGCAGTACTTC.

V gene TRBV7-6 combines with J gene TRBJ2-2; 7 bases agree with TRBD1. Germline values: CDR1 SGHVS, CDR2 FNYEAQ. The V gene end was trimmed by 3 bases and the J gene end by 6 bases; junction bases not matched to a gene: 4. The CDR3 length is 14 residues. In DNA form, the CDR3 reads TGTGCCAGCAGCTTTTCCCAGGGGGCCGGGGAGCTGTTTTTT. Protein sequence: CASSFSQGAGELFF.

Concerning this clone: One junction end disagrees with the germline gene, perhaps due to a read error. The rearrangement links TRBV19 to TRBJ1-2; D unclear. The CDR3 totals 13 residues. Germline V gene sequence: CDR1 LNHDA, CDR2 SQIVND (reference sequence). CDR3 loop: CACSIGPGWRYTF. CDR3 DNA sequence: TGTGCCTGTAGTATAGGGCCAGGATGGCGCTACACCTTC.

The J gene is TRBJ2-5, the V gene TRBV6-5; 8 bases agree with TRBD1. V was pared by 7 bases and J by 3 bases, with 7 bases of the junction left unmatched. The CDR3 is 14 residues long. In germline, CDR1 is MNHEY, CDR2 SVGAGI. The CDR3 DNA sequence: TGTGCCAGCAAAAGACAGGGGCTAAAAGAGACCCAGTACTTC. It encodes CASKRQGLKETQYF.

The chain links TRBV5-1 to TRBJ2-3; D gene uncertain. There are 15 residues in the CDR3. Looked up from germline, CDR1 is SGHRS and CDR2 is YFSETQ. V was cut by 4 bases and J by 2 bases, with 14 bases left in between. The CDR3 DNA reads TGCGCCAGCAGCCTGCCAGGCACTCTCACAGATACGCAGTATTTT. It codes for CASSLPGTLTDTQYF. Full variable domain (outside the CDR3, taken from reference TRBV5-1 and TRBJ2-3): KAGVTQTPRYLIKTRGQQVTLSCSPISGHRSVSWYQQTPGQGLQFLFEYFSETQRNKGNFPGRFSGRQFSNSRSEMNVSTLELGDSALYLCASSLPGTLTDTQYFGPGTRLTVL.

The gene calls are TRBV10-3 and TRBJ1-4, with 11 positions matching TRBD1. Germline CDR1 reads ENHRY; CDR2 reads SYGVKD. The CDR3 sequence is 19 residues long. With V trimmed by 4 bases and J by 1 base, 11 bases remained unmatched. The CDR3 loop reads CAISAGTGGEGLTNEKLFF. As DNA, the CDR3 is TGTGCCATCAGTGCCGGGACAGGGGGGGAAGGGCTAACTAATGAAAAACTGTTTTTT.

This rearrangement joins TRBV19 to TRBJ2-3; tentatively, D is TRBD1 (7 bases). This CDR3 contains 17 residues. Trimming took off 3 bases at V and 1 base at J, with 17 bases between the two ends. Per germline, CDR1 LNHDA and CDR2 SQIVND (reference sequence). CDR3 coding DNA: TGTGCCAGTAGTATGATAGGAGGGGGCCACGGCACAGATACGCAGTATTTT. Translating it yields CASSMIGGGHGTDTQYF.

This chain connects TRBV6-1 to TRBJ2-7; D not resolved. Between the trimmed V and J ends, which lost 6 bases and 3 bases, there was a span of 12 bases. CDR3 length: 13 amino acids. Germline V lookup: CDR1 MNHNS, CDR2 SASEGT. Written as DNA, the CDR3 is TGTGCCAGCAGATATGGCGGAAACTACGAGCAGTACTTC. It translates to CASRYGGNYEQYF.

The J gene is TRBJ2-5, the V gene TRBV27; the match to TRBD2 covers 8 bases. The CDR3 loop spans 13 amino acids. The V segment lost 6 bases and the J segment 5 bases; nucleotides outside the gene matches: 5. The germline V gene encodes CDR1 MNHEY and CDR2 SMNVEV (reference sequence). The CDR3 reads CASRDRTSETQYF. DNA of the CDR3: TGTGCCAGCAGGGATCGGACTAGCGAGACCCAGTACTTC.

In DNA, the CDR3 is TGTGCCAGCAGCTCAGAGGGACTAGCGGGATACAATGAGCAGTTCTTC. It codes for CASSSEGLAGYNEQFF. V and J are TRBV7-3 and TRBJ2-1; TRBD2 matches 13 bases. Per germline, CDR1 SGHTA and CDR2 FQGTGA. This CDR3 comprises 16 residues. Losses at the gene ends were 4 bases for V and 4 bases for J; bases not matched to a gene: 4.

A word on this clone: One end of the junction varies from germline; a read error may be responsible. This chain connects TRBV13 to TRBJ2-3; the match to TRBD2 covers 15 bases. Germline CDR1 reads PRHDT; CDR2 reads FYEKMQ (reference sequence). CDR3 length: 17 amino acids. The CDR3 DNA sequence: TGTGCCAGCAGCATAGGGACTAGCGGGGGGACCACAGATACGCAGTATTTT. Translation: CASSIGTSGGTTDTQYF. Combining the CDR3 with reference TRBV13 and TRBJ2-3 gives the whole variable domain AAGVIQSPRHLIKEKRETATLKCYPIPRHDTVYWYQQGPGQDPQFLISFYEKMQSDKGSIPDRFSAQQFSDYHSELNMSSLELGDSALYFCASSIGTSGGTTDTQYFGPGTRLTVL.

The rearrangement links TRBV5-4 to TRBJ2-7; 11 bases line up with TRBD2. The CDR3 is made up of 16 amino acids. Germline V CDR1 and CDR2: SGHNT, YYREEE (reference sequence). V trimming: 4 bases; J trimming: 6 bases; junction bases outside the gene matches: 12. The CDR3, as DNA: TGTGCCAGCAGCCCAGGGTTAGCGGGAGGGCCTTTCGAGCAGTACTTC. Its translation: CASSPGLAGGPFEQYF.

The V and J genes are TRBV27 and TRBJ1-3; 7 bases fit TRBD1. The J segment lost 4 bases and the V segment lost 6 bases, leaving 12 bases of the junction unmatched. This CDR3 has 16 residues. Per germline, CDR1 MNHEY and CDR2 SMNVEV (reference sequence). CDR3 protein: CASRALPGQIGNTIYF. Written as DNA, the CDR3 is TGTGCCAGCAGAGCCCTACCGGGACAGATAGGAAACACCATATATTTT.

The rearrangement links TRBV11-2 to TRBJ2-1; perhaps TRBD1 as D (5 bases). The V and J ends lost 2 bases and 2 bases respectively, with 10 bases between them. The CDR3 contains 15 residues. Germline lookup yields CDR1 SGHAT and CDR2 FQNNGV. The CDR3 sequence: CASSLSAGTYNEQFF. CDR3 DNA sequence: TGTGCCAGCAGCTTATCAGCAGGGACCTACAATGAGCAGTTCTTC.

The CDR3 DNA reads as TGCGCCAGCAGCCAAGCCTCACAGGGAAATGAAAAACTGTTTTTT. Translating it yields CASSQASQGNEKLFF. The chain is built from TRBV4-1 and TRBJ1-4, with a tentative D call TRBD1 (6 bases). The germline CDR1 and CDR2 sequences are MGHRA and YSYEKL. Trimming took off 1 base at V and 5 bases at J, with 11 bases between the two ends. CDR3 size: 15 residues.

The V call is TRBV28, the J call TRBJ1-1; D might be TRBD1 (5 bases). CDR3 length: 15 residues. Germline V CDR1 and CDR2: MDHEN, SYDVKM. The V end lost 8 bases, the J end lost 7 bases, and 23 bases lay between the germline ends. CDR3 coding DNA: TGTGCCAGCTCGCGGACGGCAGGGAAGAGTGGTGAAGCTTTCTTT. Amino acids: CASSRTAGKSGEAFF.

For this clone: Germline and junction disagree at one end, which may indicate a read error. The CDR3 loop is CASSPLVRDRRFNEKFF. In DNA form, the CDR3 reads TGTGCCAGCTCACCCCTAGTTCGAGACAGACGATTCAATGAGAAGTTCTTC. The chain is built from TRBV18 and TRBJ2-1; D may be TRBD1 (5 bases). Germline CDR1 and CDR2: KGHSH and LQKENI. CDR3 size: 17 residues.

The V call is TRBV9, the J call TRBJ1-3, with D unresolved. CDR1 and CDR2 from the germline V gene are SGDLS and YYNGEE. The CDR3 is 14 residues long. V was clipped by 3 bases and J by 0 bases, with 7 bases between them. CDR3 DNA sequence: TGTGCCAGCAGCGCCCAGGTCTCTGGAAACACCATATATTTT. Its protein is CASSAQVSGNTIYF.

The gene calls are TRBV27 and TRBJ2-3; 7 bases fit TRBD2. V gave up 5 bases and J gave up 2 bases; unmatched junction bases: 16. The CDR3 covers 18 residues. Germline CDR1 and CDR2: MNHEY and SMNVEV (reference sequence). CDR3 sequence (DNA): TGTGCCAGCAGTCCACTTTTTACGGGAGGACTGATCACAGATACGCAGTATTTT. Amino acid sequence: CASSPLFTGGLITDTQYF.

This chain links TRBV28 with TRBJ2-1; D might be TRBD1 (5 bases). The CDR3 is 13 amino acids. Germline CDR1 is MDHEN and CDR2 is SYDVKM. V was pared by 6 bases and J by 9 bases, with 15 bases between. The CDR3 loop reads CASSYLSGFEQFF. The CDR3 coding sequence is TGTGCCAGCAGCTATTTATCAGGGTTTGAGCAGTTCTTC.